This T cell receptor (beta chain) was sequenced during a study of identical twins. TCRdb independently ran MiXCR on the 5' RACE reads; one entry per CDR3 protein. The table lists hundreds of thousands of distinct CDR3 sequences, approximately 6.1% of them singletons, with about 2% in the top ten. In its sample, this clonotype was seen a few times. Germline values: CDR1 SEHNR, CDR2 FQNEAQ (reference sequence). V lost 6 bases and J lost 1, with 10 bases in between. This CDR3 is built from 14 residues. This receptor was obtained from a man between 18 and 35 years old in good health. The rearrangement joins TRBV7-9 to TRBJ2-4; possibly TRBD1 or TRBD2 for D (5 bases each). Sequencing was performed on naive T cells sorted from blood. This CDR3 reads CASRSGTAKNIQYF. DNA for the CDR3: TGTGCCAGCAGGTCCGGGACGGCCAAAAACATTCAGTACTTC.